The rows below give T cell receptor beta chains drawn from one sample of a study of T cell responses to AZD1222 COVID-19 vaccine. Method: immunoSEQ multiplex PCR; TCRdb's copy keeps in-frame clones and lacks some. The data contain approximately 100,000 clones, approximately 91% of them seen just once; the ten biggest clones take up approximately 4.8%. Sequencing used peripheral blood, obtained on day 0 of AZD1222 vaccination. Source of these receptors: an adult in good health. Both conserved end residues are part of each CDR3. A D gene is named only where the DNA matches it firmly. Not every row has a clone size; where given, it reads once, few, many or a size class.

cdr3_aa cdr3_nt clone_size d_call j_call v_call
CASSADGQSNQPQHF TGTGCCAGCAGCGCAGACGGACAAAGCAATCAGCCCCAGCATTTT . . TRBJ1-5 TRBV7-2
CASSSHRTGRVMNTEAFF TGTGCCAGCAGTTCCCACAGGACAGGCCGAGTCATGAACACTGAAGCTTTCTTT . TRBD1 TRBJ1-1 TRBV6-2/TRBV6-3
CADRLPHTGELFF TGTGCAGACAGGCTACCTCACACCGGGGAGCTGTTTTTT . . TRBJ2-2 TRBV2
CASSRDSSPLHF TGTGCCAGCAGCCGGGACAGTTCACCCCTCCACTTT . TRBD1 TRBJ1-6 TRBV7-9
CASSQDRRQPQHF TGTGCCAGCAGCCAAGATCGGAGGCAGCCCCAGCATTTT . . TRBJ1-5 TRBV4-2
CASSYGDVMNTEAFF TGTGCCAGCAGTTATGGGGACGTGATGAACACTGAAGCTTTCTTT . . TRBJ1-1 TRBV6-2/TRBV6-3
CASSLAGTLGSYEQYF TGTGCCAGCAGCTTAGCCGGGACATTGGGCTCCTACGAGCAGTACTTC . . TRBJ2-7 TRBV5-6
CASSPGLAGMKTQYF TGTGCCAGCAGCCCAGGACTAGCGGGAATGAAGACCCAGTACTTC once TRBD2 TRBJ2-5 TRBV7-9
CSVVTGGGYYTF TGCAGCGTTGTGACAGGGGGCGGATACTACACCTTC . TRBD1 TRBJ1-2 TRBV29-1
CASSPGQGNQPQHF TGCGCCAGCAGCCCTGGACAGGGCAATCAGCCCCAGCATTTT once TRBD1 TRBJ1-5 TRBV5-1
CASSLLPTGGDGYTF TGCGCCAGCAGCTTGCTTCCGACAGGGGGCGACGGCTACACCTTC . TRBD1 TRBJ1-2 TRBV5-1
CASSSGEQETQYF TGTGCCAGCAGCTCTGGCGAGCAAGAGACCCAGTACTTC few . TRBJ2-5 TRBV7-9
CASSPQVDNSPLHF TGTGCCAGCAGCCCACAGGTTGATAATTCACCCCTCCACTTT . . TRBJ1-6 TRBV9
CASSLAVTGTEAFF TGTGCCAGCAGCTTAGCGGTAACGGGCACTGAAGCTTTCTTT . . TRBJ1-1 TRBV11-1
CASSLSFSYEQYF TGTGCCAGCAGTTTATCTTTCTCCTACGAGCAGTACTTC . . TRBJ2-7 TRBV27
CASSTLGWGDTQYF TGTGCCAGCAGCACCCTGGGCTGGGGAGATACGCAGTATTTT . . TRBJ2-3 TRBV28
CAIKGQGASQPQHF TGTGCCATCAAGGGACAGGGGGCGTCTCAGCCCCAGCATTTT . TRBD1 TRBJ1-5 TRBV10-3
CASSPGGSSYEQYF TGTGCCAGCAGCCCAGGGGGGAGCTCCTACGAGCAGTACTTC . . TRBJ2-7 TRBV5-4
CASSPPKGENSPLHF TGTGCCAGCTCACCTCCAAAGGGGGAGAATTCACCCCTCCACTTT . . TRBJ1-6 TRBV18
CASSQGGQHYGYTF TGCGCCAGCAGCCAAGGTGGACAGCACTATGGCTACACCTTC . . TRBJ1-2 TRBV4-3
CASSQDRGGSGKDTQYF TGCGCCAGCAGCCAAGATCGGGGGGGTTCAGGGAAAGATACGCAGTATTTT few TRBD2 TRBJ2-3 TRBV4-3
CSVGGQVYGYTF TGCAGCGTGGGGGGACAGGTCTATGGCTACACCTTC . TRBD1 TRBJ1-2 TRBV29-1
CASRLTGFTSSGANVLTF TGTGCCAGTAGACTGACAGGTTTTACCAGCTCTGGGGCCAACGTCCTGACTTTC . . TRBJ2-6 TRBV19
CASSLTGGVETQYF TGTGCTAGCAGCTTAACGGGGGGTGTAGAGACCCAGTACTTC . TRBD2 TRBJ2-5 TRBV7-7
CASSLTQGALGYTF TGTGCCAGCAGCTTGACACAGGGGGCGCTTGGCTACACCTTC . TRBD1 TRBJ1-2 TRBV5-4
CASLRTGQGNYGYTF TGTGCCAGCCTTAGGACGGGACAGGGGAACTATGGCTACACCTTC few TRBD1 TRBJ1-2 TRBV19
CASSQAGQGLPVAYEQYF TGTGCCAGCAGCCAAGCTGGACAGGGGCTCCCCGTAGCCTACGAGCAGTACTTC . TRBD1 TRBJ2-7 TRBV4-2
CASIGGYEQYF TGTGCCAGCATAGGGGGCTACGAGCAGTACTTC . . TRBJ2-7 TRBV2
CASRTGAREQYF TGTGCCAGCAGAACGGGGGCCAGGGAGCAGTACTTC . . TRBJ2-7 TRBV27
CASSLLAGVTYEQYF TGTGCCAGCAGCTTACTAGCGGGGGTAACCTACGAGCAGTACTTC . TRBD2 TRBJ2-7 TRBV7-8
CASSWTEPFYEQYF TGCGCCAGCAGCTGGACGGAACCTTTCTACGAGCAGTACTTC . . TRBJ2-7 TRBV5-1
CSVEVYRGTQAEAFF TGCAGCGTTGAAGTCTACAGGGGAACTCAGGCTGAAGCTTTCTTT . TRBD1 TRBJ1-1 TRBV29-1
CASSPPPGQNYGYTF TGCGCCAGCAGCCCGCCCCCGGGACAAAACTATGGCTACACCTTC . . TRBJ1-2 TRBV5-1
CASSPGTTTIDEQYF TGTGCCAGCAGCCCTGGGACTACGACCATCGACGAGCAGTACTTC . TRBD2 TRBJ2-7 TRBV7-3
CASSLRGNTEAFF TGTGCCAGCAGCTTGAGGGGGAACACTGAAGCTTTCTTT . . TRBJ1-1 TRBV5-8
CASSFGDISYEQYF TGCGCCAGCAGCTTCGGCGACATCTCCTACGAGCAGTACTTC once . TRBJ2-7 TRBV5-1
CASSLDGYNEQFF TGTGCCAGCAGTTTGGACGGGTACAATGAGCAGTTCTTC . . TRBJ2-1 TRBV7-9
CASSLSGGQGTEAFF TGTGCCAGCAGCTTAAGTGGGGGACAGGGCACTGAAGCTTTCTTT . TRBD1 TRBJ1-1 TRBV7-9
CAWSDTWGSPLHF TGTGCCTGGTCAGACACCTGGGGTTCACCCCTCCACTTT . . TRBJ1-6 TRBV30
CASSSRGAYGYTF TGTGCCAGCAGTTCCCGGGGGGCGTATGGCTACACCTTC . . TRBJ1-2 TRBV12-3/TRBV12-4
CASLLTFQGTANYGYTF TGTGCCAGCCTACTAACATTTCAGGGGACAGCTAACTATGGCTACACCTTC . TRBD1 TRBJ1-2 TRBV9
CAWQTVWMEAFF TGTGCCTGGCAAACAGTCTGGATGGAAGCTTTCTTT . . TRBJ1-1 TRBV30
CAWSDLNQPQHF TGTGCCTGGAGCGACTTGAATCAGCCCCAGCATTTT . . TRBJ1-5 TRBV30
CAWGPGLLGQETQYF TGTGCCTGGGGGCCGGGACTTCTGGGACAAGAGACCCAGTACTTC . . TRBJ2-5 TRBV30
CASSQVRANQPQHF TGCGCCAGCAGCCAAGTACGTGCGAATCAGCCCCAGCATTTT . . TRBJ1-5 TRBV4-1
CASSAYRRMAGYGYTF TGTGCCAGCAGCGCCTACAGGAGGATGGCGGGCTATGGCTACACCTTC . . TRBJ1-2 TRBV5-8
CASSQGQGAYTEAFF TGCGCCAGCAGCCAGGGACAGGGGGCGTACACTGAAGCTTTCTTT . TRBD1 TRBJ1-1 TRBV4-1
CASSLDQTDLYEQYF TGTGCCAGCAGCTTAGATCAGACAGACCTCTACGAGCAGTACTTC . . TRBJ2-7 TRBV11-2
CASSPGRETQYF TGTGCCAGCTCACCGGGGAGGGAGACCCAGTACTTC . . TRBJ2-5 TRBV18
CASSRVDRNTEAFF TGTGCCAGCAGCCGCGTTGACAGAAACACTGAAGCTTTCTTT . . TRBJ1-1 TRBV5-5
CASSLGGRTYNEQFF TGTGCCAGCAGCTTAGGGGGGCGAACCTACAATGAGCAGTTCTTC . . TRBJ2-1 TRBV11-2
CASSTGQVITDTQYF TGTGCCAGCAGTACGGGACAGGTTATCACAGATACGCAGTATTTT . TRBD1 TRBJ2-3 TRBV6-6
CASSYGGGSYNEQFF TGTGCCAGCAGTTATGGCGGGGGCTCCTACAATGAGCAGTTCTTC . TRBD2 TRBJ2-1 TRBV6-2/TRBV6-3